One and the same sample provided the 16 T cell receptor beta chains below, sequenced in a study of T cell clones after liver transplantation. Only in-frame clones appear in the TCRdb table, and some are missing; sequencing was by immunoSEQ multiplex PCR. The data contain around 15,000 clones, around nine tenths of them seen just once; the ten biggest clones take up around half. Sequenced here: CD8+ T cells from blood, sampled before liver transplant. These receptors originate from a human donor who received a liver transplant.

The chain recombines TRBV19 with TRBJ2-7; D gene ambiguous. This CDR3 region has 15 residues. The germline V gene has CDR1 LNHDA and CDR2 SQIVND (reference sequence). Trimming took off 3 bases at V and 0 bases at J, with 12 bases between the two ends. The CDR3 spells CASSMFGDRSYEQYF. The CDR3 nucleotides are TGTGCCAGTAGTATGTTTGGGGATCGCTCCTACGAGCAGTACTTC.

The CDR3 DNA sequence: TGTGCCAGCAGTTTATACCCGAGGGGGAGCACTGAAGCTTTCTTT. As protein: CASSLYPRGSTEAFF. The chain links TRBV27 to TRBJ1-1, with TRBD1 as a possible D gene (6 bases). The V end was cut by 1 base, the J end by 4 bases, with 13 bases between. The CDR3 length is 15 residues. Germline V gives CDR1 MNHEY, CDR2 SMNVEV (reference sequence).

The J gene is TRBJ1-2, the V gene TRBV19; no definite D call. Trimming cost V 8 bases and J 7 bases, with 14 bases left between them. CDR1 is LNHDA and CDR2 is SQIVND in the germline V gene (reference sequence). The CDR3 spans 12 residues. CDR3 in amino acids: CASLAGTGGYTF. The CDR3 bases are TGTGCCAGTTTGGCAGGAACGGGTGGCTACACCTTC.

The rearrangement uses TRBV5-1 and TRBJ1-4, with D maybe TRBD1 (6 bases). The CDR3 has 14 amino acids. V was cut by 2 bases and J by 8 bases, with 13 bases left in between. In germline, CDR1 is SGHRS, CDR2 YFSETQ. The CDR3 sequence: CASSFQGPPEKLFF. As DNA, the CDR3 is TGCGCCAGCAGCTTCCAGGGGCCCCCGGAAAAACTGTTTTTT.

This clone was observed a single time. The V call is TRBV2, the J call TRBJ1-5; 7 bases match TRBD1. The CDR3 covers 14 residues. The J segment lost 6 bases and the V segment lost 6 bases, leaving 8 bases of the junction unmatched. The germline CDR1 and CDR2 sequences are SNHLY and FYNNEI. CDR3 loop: CASRQEQGSQPQHF. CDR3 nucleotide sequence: TGTGCCAGCAGGCAAGAACAGGGGAGTCAGCCCCAGCATTTT.

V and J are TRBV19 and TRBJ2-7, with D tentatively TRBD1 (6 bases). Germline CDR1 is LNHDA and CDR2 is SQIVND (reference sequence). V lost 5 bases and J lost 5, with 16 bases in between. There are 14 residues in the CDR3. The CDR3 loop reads CASSPRQEAHEQYF. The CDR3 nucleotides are TGTGCCAGTAGTCCACGACAGGAGGCCCACGAGCAGTACTTC.

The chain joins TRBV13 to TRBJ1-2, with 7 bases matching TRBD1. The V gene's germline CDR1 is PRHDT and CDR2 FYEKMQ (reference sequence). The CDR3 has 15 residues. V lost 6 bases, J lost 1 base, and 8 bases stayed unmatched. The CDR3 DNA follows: TGTGCCAGCAGGGCACAGGGGTCCCGTAACTATGGCTACACCTTC. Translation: CASRAQGSRNYGYTF.

The DNA for the CDR3 is TGTGCCATCAAAGGCGACGCGGGAGACTACAATGAGCAGTTCTTC. Translating gives CAIKGDAGDYNEQFF. The chain carries TRBV10-3 and TRBJ2-1, with 7 bases that match TRBD2. The junction had 9 bases not matched to a gene; V was cut back by 7 bases and J by 3 bases. Per germline, CDR1 ENHRY and CDR2 SYGVKD. The CDR3 consists of 15 residues.

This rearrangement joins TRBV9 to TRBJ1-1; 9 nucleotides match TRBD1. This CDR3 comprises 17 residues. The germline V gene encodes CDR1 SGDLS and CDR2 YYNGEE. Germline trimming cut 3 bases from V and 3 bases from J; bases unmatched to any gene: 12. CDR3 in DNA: TGTGCCAGCAGCGGGGGACCGGGACAGGGAATGGACACTGAAGCTTTCTTT. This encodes CASSGGPGQGMDTEAFF.

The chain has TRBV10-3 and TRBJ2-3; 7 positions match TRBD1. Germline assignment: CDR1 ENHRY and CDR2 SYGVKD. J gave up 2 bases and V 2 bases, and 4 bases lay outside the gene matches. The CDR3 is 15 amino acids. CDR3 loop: CAISEVTGDTDTQYF. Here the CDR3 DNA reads TGTGCCATCAGTGAGGTAACAGGGGACACAGATACGCAGTATTTT.

DNA of the CDR3: TGTGCCAGCAGCCCAGGGGGCTACGAGCAGTACTTC. As protein: CASSPGGYEQYF. The V gene is TRBV5-6, the J gene TRBJ2-7; 7 bases agree with TRBD1. The CDR3 length is 12 residues. Germline assignment: CDR1 SGHDT and CDR2 YYEEEE. With V trimmed by 4 bases and J by 3 bases, 1 base remained unmatched.

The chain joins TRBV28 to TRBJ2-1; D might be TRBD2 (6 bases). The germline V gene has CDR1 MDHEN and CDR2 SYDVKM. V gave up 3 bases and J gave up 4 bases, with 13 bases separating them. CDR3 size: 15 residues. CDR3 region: CASSFLADVYNEQFF. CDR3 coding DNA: TGTGCCAGCAGTTTCTTAGCGGACGTTTACAATGAGCAGTTCTTC.

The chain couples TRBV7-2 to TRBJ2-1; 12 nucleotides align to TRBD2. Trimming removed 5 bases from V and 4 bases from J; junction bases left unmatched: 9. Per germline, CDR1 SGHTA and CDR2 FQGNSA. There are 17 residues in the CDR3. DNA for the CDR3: TGTGCCAGCAGCCTCCGGACTAGCGGGGCATCTTACAATGAGCAGTTCTTC. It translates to CASSLRTSGASYNEQFF.

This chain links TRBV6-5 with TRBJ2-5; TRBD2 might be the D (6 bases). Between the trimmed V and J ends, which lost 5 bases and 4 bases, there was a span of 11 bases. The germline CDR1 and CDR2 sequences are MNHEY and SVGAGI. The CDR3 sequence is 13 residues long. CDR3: CASSMGLPETQYF. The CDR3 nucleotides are TGTGCCAGCAGTATGGGACTTCCAGAGACCCAGTACTTC.

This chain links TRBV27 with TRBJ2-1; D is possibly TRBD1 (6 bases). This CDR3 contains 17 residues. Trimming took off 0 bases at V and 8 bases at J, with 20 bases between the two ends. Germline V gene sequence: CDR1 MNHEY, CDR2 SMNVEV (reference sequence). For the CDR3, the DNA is TGTGCCAGCAGTTTATCCCTAGACAGGCCCGAGCTGGATGAGCAGTTCTTC. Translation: CASSLSLDRPELDEQFF.

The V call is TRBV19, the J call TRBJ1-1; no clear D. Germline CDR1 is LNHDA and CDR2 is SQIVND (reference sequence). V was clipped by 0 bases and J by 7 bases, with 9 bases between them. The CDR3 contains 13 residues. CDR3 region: CASSIDRRFEAFF. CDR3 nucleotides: TGTGCCAGTAGTATAGATAGGAGGTTTGAAGCTTTCTTT.